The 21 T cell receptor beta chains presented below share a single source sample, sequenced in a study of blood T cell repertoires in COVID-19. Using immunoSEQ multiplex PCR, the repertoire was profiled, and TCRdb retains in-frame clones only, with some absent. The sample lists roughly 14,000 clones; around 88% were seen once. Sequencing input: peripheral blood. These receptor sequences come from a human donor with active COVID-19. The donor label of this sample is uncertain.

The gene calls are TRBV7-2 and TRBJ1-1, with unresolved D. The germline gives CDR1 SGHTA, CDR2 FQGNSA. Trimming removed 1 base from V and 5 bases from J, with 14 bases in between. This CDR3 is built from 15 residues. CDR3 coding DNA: TGTGCCAGCAGCTTAGGCTTTATCCCTACGACTGAAGCTTTCTTT. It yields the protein CASSLGFIPTTEAFF.

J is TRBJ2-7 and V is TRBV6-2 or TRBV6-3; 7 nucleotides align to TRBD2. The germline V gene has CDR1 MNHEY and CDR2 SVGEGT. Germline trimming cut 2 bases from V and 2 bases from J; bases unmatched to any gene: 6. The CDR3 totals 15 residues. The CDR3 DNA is TGTGCCAGCAGTTACCGCGGGGCGGGGGCCTACGAGCAGTACTTC. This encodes CASSYRGAGAYEQYF.

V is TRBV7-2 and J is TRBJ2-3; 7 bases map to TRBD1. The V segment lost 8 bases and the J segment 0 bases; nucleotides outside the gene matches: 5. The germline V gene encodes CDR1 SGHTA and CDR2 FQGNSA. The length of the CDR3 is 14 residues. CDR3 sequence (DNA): TGTGCCAGCCGCGGACAGGCTAGCACAGATACGCAGTATTTT. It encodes CASRGQASTDTQYF. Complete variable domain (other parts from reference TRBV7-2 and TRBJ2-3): GAGVSQSPSNKVTEKGKDVELRCDPISGHTALYWYRQSLGQGLEFLIYFQGNSAPDKSGLPSDRFSAERTGGSVSTLTIQRTQQEDSAVYLCASRGQASTDTQYFGPGTRLTVL.

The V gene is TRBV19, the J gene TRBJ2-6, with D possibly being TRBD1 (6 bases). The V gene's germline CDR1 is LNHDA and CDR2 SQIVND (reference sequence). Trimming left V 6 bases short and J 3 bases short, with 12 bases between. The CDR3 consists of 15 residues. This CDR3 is CASRRQAFGANVLTF. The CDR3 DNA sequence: TGTGCCAGTAGGAGACAGGCGTTTGGGGCCAACGTCCTGACTTTC.

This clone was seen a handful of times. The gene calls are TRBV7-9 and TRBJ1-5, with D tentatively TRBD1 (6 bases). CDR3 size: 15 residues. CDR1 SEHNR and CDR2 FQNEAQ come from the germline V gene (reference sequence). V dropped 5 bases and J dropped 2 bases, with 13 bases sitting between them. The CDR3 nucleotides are TGTGCCAGCAGCCGGACAGAGAGTGGCAATCAGCCCCAGCATTTT. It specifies CASSRTESGNQPQHF.

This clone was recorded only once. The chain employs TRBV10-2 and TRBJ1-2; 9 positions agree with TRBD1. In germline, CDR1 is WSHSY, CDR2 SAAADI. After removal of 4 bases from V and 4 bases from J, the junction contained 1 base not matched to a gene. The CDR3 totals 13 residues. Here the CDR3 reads CASSGTGAYGYTF. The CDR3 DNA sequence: TGCGCCAGCAGTGGGACAGGGGCCTATGGCTACACCTTC.

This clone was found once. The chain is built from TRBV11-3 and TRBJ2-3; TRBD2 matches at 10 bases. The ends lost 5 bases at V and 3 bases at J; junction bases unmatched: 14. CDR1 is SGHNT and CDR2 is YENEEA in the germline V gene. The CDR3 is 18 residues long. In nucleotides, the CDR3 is TGTGCCAGCAGCCTGGGCCGGAGCGGGAGGGCCGTAACAGATACGCAGTATTTT. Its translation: CASSLGRSGRAVTDTQYF.

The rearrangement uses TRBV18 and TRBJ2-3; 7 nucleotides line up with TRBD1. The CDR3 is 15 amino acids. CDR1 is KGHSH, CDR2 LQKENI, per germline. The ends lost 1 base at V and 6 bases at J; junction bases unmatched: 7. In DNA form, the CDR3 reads TGTGCCAGCTCACCACAGGGGGCCGTGGCGGATACGCAGTATTTT. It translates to CASSPQGAVADTQYF.

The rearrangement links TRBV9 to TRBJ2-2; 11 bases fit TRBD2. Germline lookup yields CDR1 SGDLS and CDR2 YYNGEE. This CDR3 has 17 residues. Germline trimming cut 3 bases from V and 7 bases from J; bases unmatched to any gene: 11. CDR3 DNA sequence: TGTGCCAGCAGCGCTCACTCCCTAGCGGGAGGCGTCGGGGAGCTGTTTTTT. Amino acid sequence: CASSAHSLAGGVGELFF.

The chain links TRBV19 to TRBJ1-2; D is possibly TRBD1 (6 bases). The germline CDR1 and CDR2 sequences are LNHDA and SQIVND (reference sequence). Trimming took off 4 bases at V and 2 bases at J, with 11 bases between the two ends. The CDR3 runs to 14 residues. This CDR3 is CASSTDSLNYGYTF. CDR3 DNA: TGTGCCAGTAGTACGGACAGTTTGAACTATGGCTACACCTTC.

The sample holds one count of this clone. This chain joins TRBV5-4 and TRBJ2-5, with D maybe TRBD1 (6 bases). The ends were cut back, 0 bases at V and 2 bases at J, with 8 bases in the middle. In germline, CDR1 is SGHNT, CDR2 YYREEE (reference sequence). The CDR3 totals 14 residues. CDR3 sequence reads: CASSLGQEQETQYF. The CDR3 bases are TGTGCCAGCAGCTTGGGACAGGAGCAAGAGACCCAGTACTTC.

The CDR3 region is CASSVGQGTNQPQHF. CDR3 coding DNA: TGTGCCAGCAGCGTAGGACAGGGGACAAATCAGCCCCAGCATTTT. The V gene is TRBV9, the J gene TRBJ1-5; TRBD1 matches at 8 bases. Germline-derived CDR1 and CDR2 are SGDLS and YYNGEE. This CDR3 region has 15 residues. The V gene end was trimmed by 0 bases and the J gene end by 4 bases; junction bases not matched to a gene: 3.

The CDR3 nucleotides are TGTGCCAGCGGCTGGGAGACCCAGTACTTC. Residues: CASGWETQYF. The rearrangement uses TRBV6-5 and TRBJ2-5, with D unresolved. The V and J ends lost 8 bases and 5 bases respectively, with 6 bases between them. The germline V gene has CDR1 MNHEY and CDR2 SVGAGI. The CDR3 totals 10 residues.

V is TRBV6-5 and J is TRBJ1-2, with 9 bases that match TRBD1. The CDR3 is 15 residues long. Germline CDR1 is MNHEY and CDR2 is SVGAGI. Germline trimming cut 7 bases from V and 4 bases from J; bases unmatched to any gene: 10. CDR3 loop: CASKGQGLGFYGYTF. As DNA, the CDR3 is TGTGCCAGCAAAGGACAGGGGTTGGGATTCTATGGCTACACCTTC.

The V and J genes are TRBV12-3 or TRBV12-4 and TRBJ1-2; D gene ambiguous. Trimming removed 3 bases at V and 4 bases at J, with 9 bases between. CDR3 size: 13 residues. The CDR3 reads CASSLRFSYGYTF. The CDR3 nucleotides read TGTGCCAGCAGTTTGCGGTTCAGCTATGGCTACACCTTC.

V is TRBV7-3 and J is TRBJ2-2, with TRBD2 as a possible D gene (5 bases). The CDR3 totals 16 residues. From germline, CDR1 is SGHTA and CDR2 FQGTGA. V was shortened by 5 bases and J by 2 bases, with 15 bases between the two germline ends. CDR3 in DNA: TGTGCCAGCAGCCGAAACGGCGGGTTCAACACCGGGGAGCTGTTTTTT. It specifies CASSRNGGFNTGELFF.

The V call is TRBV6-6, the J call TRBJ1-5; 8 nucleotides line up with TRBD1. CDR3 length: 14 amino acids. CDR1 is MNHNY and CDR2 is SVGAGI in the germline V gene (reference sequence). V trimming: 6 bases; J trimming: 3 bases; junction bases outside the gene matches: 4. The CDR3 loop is CASRDRAYNQPQHF. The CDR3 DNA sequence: TGTGCCAGCAGGGACAGGGCCTACAATCAGCCCCAGCATTTT.

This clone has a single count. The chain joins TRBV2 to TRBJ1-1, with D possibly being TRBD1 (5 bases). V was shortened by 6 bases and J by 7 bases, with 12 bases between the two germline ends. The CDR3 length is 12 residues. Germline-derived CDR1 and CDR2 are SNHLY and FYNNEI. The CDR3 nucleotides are TGTGCCAGCAGACCCGGGGGAGGTGAAGCTTTCTTT. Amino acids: CASRPGGGEAFF.

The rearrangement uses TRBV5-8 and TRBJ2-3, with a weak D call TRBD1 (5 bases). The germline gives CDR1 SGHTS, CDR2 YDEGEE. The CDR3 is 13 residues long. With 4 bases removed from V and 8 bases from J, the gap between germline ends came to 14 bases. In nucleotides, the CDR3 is TGTGCCAGCAGCGGAGACAGAGCTTCTACGCAGTATTTT. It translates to CASSGDRASTQYF. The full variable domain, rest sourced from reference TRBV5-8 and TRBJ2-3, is EAGVTQSPTHLIKTRGQQATLRCSPISGHTSVYWYQQALGLGLQFLLWYDEGEERNRGNFPPRFSGRQFPNYSSELNVNALELEDSALYLCASSGDRASTQYFGPGTRLTVL.

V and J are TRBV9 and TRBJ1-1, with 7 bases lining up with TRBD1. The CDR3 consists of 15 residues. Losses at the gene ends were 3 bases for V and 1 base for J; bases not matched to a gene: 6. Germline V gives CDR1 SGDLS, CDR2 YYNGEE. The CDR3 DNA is TGTGCCAGCAGCGCGCTGGGACAGTCGAACACTGAAGCTTTCTTT. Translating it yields CASSALGQSNTEAFF.

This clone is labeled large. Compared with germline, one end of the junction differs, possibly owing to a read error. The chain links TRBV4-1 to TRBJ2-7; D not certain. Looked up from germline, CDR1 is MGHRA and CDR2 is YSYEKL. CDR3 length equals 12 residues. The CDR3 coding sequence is TGCGCCAGCAGCCAAGATGCGTCCAAACCCCACTTC. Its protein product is CASSQDASKPHF.